This T cell receptor beta chain comes out of a study of shared clonotypes between healthy human individuals. Sequencing was performed with immunoSEQ multiplex PCR; in TCRdb, only in-frame clones are kept and a portion is missing. The sample has millions of clones; roughly 94% are singletons. None of the donors, who were healthy HIV-negative adults, had recently had acute infections or vaccinations. Trimming cost V 2 bases and J 11 bases, with 9 bases left between them. Germline V CDR1 and CDR2: MNHNS, SASEGT. CDR3 length: 11 residues. Notes on the study in general: Naive subsets tended to show greater estimated richness than memory subsets. The rarefaction results pointed to incomplete sorted-subset sequencing despite large depth.

Remarks on this clone: Its target is unknown.

The sample taken for sequencing was naive CD4+ T cells sorted from blood. Regarding subset: CD45RA+ positively selected. The chain is built from TRBV6-1 and TRBJ1-1; unclear D gene. The receptor's source is a man in his late teens or twenties in good health. CDR3: CASSESGEAFF. As DNA, the CDR3 is TGTGCCAGCAGTGAATCCGGGGAGGCTTTCTTT.